The TCR beta chain described here comes from a study of blood T cell repertoires in COVID-19. Study-wide background: COVID-19 samples collected from the United States, Italy and Spain covered acute and convalescent phases.

The length of the CDR3 is 14 residues. The germline V gene has CDR1 SGHRS and CDR2 YFSETQ. V lost 1 base, J lost 7 bases, and 14 bases lay in between. In the original processing: Reference gene primers were amplified, and this amplification served to estimate nucleated cell counts. Sequenced by immunoSEQ multiplex PCR; TCRdb stores in-frame clones only, minus some. V, J and clone size are those of that table, while D and trimming were read from the DNA. This sample carries under 450,000 clones, roughly four fifths of them seen once, and the ten largest clones take 0.85% to 1.2%. The chain has TRBV5-1 and TRBJ1-2; a possible D gene is TRBD1 (5 bases). Sequencing was done on a sample of peripheral blood. The TCR sequence derives from a human donor with acute or convalescent COVID-19. The donor label of this sample is uncertain. The CDR3 loop reads CASSLNTGDSGYTF. CDR3 sequence (DNA): TGCGCCAGCAGCTTGAATACGGGGGATTCTGGCTACACCTTC.